This T cell receptor (beta chain) was sequenced for a study of cytomegalovirus exposure and HLA in healthy donors. The CDR3 runs to 15 residues. V was pared by 4 bases and J by 1 base, with 13 bases between. Germline V gene data show CDR1 as SNHLY and CDR2 as FYNNEI. Amplification used 60 Vbeta primers and 13 Jbeta primers. Assay used: immunoSEQ multiplex PCR; TCRdb lists only in-frame clones, some missing. Altogether approximately 77,000 clones are present, approximately 78% being singletons, with the ten largest covering 4.5%. Points on this clone: Its antigen is not identified.

Study-wide results and limits: A classifier reportedly called cytomegalovirus status with high sensitivity and specificity. In terms of immune exposure information, only CMV serostatus was available. Rare sequences made up most TCRs, while some public TCRs were found in many donors.

This receptor was identified in a man aged 40-55 years in good health and CMV-seronegative. Sequencing was done on a sample of PBMCs. This sequence joins TRBV2 and TRBJ1-1; D may be TRBD1 (5 bases). CDR3 sequence (DNA): TGTGCCAGCAGTGTAGGGGTACCCCCGAACACTGAAGCTTTCTTT. Its protein product is CASSVGVPPNTEAFF.